This T cell receptor (beta chain) was found in a study of CD8 T cells in ankylosing spondylitis. Regarding this clonotype: No antigen is known for it.

Making the TCR beta libraries involved quantitative 5'-RACE with molecular barcodes. TCRdb reanalysed the 5' RACE reads using MiXCR and keeps one entry per CDR3 protein. The sample includes about 240,000 distinct CDR3 sequences, 8% to 9.5% seen only once; the top ten take around 6.8%. Points from the study as a whole: In synovial fluid and blood from reactive arthritis, some motif variants were previously reported. Disease-associated clones were reportedly significantly overrepresented in matched ankylosing spondylitis synovial fluid. What seemed typical of ankylosing spondylitis blood was a TCR beta motif built from about 8 highly homologous variants.

Sequenced: blood, either unsorted or a sorted T cell fraction (not recorded which). The receptor was isolated from a male donor with ankylosing spondylitis or in good health (not recorded which).

CDR3 bases: TGTGCCAGCGGCCTCGGGACTGTCCTACGCACAGATACGCAGTATTTT. It specifies CASGLGTVLRTDTQYF. The chain carries TRBV5-6 and TRBJ2-3; D possibly corresponds to TRBD2 (6 bases). CDR1 and CDR2 (germline): SGHDT, YYEEEE. The V end was cut by 7 bases, the J end by 1 base, with 19 bases between. CDR3 length equals 16 residues.